Reported below is one T cell receptor beta chain. This entry comes from a study of naive and memory T cell subsets. Both TRBC1 and TRBC2 were covered by a beta constant-region primer of two equimolar oligonucleotides. Ligation attached a single-stranded oligonucleotide with a 12-nucleotide UMI and the SP2 primer to the cDNA 3' end. TCRdb redid the calling of the UMI-ligation and nested PCR reads with MiXCR, one entry per CDR3 protein. Among some 83,000 distinct CDR3 sequences, roughly 13% were seen once, and the ten largest hold approximately 0.84%. This sequence was found in a human donor in good health. The source material was central memory CD4+ T cells from blood.

The CDR3 loop is CSALNPTTSYEQYF. In DNA, the CDR3 is TGCAGTGCTCTTAATCCGACAACCTCCTACGAGCAGTACTTC. The V gene is TRBV20-1, the J gene TRBJ2-7; no firm D call. Between the trimmed V and J ends, which lost 5 bases and 0 bases, there was a span of 14 bases. The CDR3 sequence is 14 residues long. CDR1 is DFQATT and CDR2 is SNEGSKA in the germline V gene (reference sequence).